The T cell receptor beta chain under discussion was sequenced for a study of T cells in Graves' hyperthyroidism and ophthalmopathy. The hyperthyroidism patients had all been newly diagnosed, and their disease duration was under 2 months. Their ages ranged from 18 to 65 years. Thyroid ultrasound, orbital computed tomography, clinical symptoms, and serum thyroxine and TRAb underpinned diagnoses. It was at first hyperthyroidism diagnosis, before any ophthalmopathy symptoms, that the blood sample was taken. PBMCs stemmed from less than 13 ml fresh peripheral blood. A few counts support this clonotype. A much larger clone sits a single nucleotide away, making a read error possible. The CDR3 extends over 15 amino acids. Germline lookup yields CDR1 LGHDT and CDR2 YNNKEL (reference sequence). RNA transcripts gave rise to amplified TCR beta CDR3 regions. An initial round of RT-PCR targeting the TCR CDR3 relied on the HTBI primer set. TCRdb reprocessed the multiplex PCR reads with MiXCR, giving one entry per CDR3 protein. Counted here are some 600,000 distinct CDR3 sequences, approximately 15% occurring once; the ten biggest clones make up roughly 6.2%.

Source material: blood. The receptor comes from a woman aged 30 to 39 with Graves' hyperthyroidism that later progressed to Graves' ophthalmopathy. This chain links TRBV3-1 with TRBJ1-1; a possible D gene is TRBD1 (6 bases). CDR3 in amino acids: CASSQVPGANTEALF. The CDR3 nucleotides are TGTGCCAGCAGCCAAGTTCCGGGGGCGAACACTGAAGCTCTCTTT.